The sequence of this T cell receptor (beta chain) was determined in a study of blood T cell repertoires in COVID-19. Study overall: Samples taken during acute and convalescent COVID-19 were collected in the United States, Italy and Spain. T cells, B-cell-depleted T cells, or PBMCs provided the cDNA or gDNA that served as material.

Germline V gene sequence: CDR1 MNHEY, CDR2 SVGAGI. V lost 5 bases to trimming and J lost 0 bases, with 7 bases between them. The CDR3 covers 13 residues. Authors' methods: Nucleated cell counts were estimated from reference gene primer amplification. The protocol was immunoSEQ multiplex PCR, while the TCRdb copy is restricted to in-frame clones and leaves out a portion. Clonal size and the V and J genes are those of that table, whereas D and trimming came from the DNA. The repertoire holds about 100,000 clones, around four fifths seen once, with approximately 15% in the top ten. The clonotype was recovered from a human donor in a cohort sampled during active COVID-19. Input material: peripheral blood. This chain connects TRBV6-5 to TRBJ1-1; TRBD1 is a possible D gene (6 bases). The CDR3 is CASSQGLNTEAFF. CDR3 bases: TGTGCCAGCAGTCAGGGGTTGAACACTGAAGCTTTCTTT.